A selection of T cell receptor beta chains follows, all from one sample in a study of identical twins. TCRdb fed the 5' RACE reads into MiXCR, producing one record per CDR3 protein. Seen here are 600,000 to 850,000 distinct CDR3 sequences, 15% to 20% observed once, and the top ten hold around 12%. This sample also belongs to another study, concerning T cells expressing NK-cell markers.

The sample was PBMCs. The receptor set was obtained from a woman between 18 and 30 years old in good health. Each CDR3 is given with its conserved first and last residue. D genes are given only for firm matches. Clone size is shown for a subset of rows, as once, few, many or a class of expanded clone.

d_call: NA; clone_size: NA; cdr3_length: 11; j_call: TRBJ2-5; v_call: TRBV3-1; cdr3_nt: TGTGCCAGCAGCCAGACAGGCACGGTCTTCTTC; cdr3_aa: CASSQTGTVFF
d_call: TRBD1; clone_size: NA; cdr3_length: 16; j_call: TRBJ1-2; v_call: TRBV12-3/TRBV12-4; cdr3_nt: TGTGCCAGCAGTCCTTACAGGGGGCACCCTAACTATGGCTACACCTTC; cdr3_aa: CASSPYRGHPNYGYTF
d_call: TRBD2; clone_size: few; cdr3_length: 16; j_call: TRBJ2-7; v_call: TRBV4-3; cdr3_nt: TGCGCCAGCAGCCACGGACTAGCGGGAGTTCCCTACGAGCAGTACTTC; cdr3_aa: CASSHGLAGVPYEQYF
d_call: TRBD2; clone_size: few; cdr3_length: 17; j_call: TRBJ2-3; v_call: TRBV20-1; cdr3_nt: TGCAGTGCTACGGCTAGCGGGGGGGCGAATCATGGAGATACGCAGTATTTT; cdr3_aa: CSATASGGANHGDTQYF
d_call: TRBD2; clone_size: NA; cdr3_length: 15; j_call: TRBJ2-3; v_call: TRBV20-1; cdr3_nt: TGCAGTGCTAGTAGGCGGGAGGGCCGTACAGATACGCAGTATTTT; cdr3_aa: CSASRREGRTDTQYF
d_call: NA; clone_size: many; cdr3_length: 15; j_call: TRBJ2-7; v_call: TRBV15; cdr3_nt: TGTGCCACCAGCAGAGTGGGCACCGGGGGCTACGAGCAGTACTTC; cdr3_aa: CATSRVGTGGYEQYF
d_call: NA; clone_size: NA; cdr3_length: 17; j_call: TRBJ2-3; v_call: TRBV4-3; cdr3_nt: TGCGCCAGCAGCCAGGGGACTGGGGTCAGTGGCACAGATACGCAGTATTTT; cdr3_aa: CASSQGTGVSGTDTQYF
d_call: TRBD2; clone_size: few; cdr3_length: 15; j_call: TRBJ2-1; v_call: TRBV5-1; cdr3_nt: TGCGCCAGCAGCTTGACAGCGGGGGGGCCGTCTGAGCAGTTCTTC; cdr3_aa: CASSLTAGGPSEQFF
d_call: TRBD2; clone_size: few; cdr3_length: 16; j_call: TRBJ2-3; v_call: TRBV27; cdr3_nt: TGTGCCAGCAGTATACTAGCGGGAGGCGGCCCAGATACGCAGTATTTT; cdr3_aa: CASSILAGGGPDTQYF
d_call: TRBD1; clone_size: few; cdr3_length: 13; j_call: TRBJ2-7; v_call: TRBV2; cdr3_nt: TGTGCCAGCAGGGCGACAGGGGGCGTCGAGCAGTACTTC; cdr3_aa: CASRATGGVEQYF